This T cell receptor beta chain stems from a study of shared clonotypes between healthy human individuals. Study in general: A donor's plate count was three for CD4 naive and three for CD4 memory; CD8 naive had two and CD8 memory one. Study-wide results and caveats: Larger richness was generally estimated for naive than memory subsets. Sequencing depth was predicted to influence how clonotypes are shared among donors.

In regard to this clone: Its antigen is undetermined.

CDR3 length: 17 residues. Trimming cost V 0 bases and J 5 bases; bases outside gene matches: 9. The germline CDR1 and CDR2 sequences are LGHNA and YSLEER. The assay was immunoSEQ multiplex PCR, and TCRdb's table has in-frame clones only and misses some. The data show more than 550,000 clones, about nine tenths seen once. Healthy HIV-negative adults without recent acute infections or vaccinations served as donors. This TCR was recovered from a man aged 18 to 35 in good health. Some clones in this sample may be carry-over from other donors' samples. Material: memory CD8+ T cells from PBMCs. Sample subset: CD45RO+ cells pooled with CCR7-negative TemRA cells. The J gene is TRBJ2-1, the V gene TRBV4-3; 8 bases fit TRBD1. CDR3 nucleotide sequence: TGCGCCAGCAGCCAAGATTTCAACCAGGGGGCCCACAATGAGCAGTTCTTC. Translated: CASSQDFNQGAHNEQFF.